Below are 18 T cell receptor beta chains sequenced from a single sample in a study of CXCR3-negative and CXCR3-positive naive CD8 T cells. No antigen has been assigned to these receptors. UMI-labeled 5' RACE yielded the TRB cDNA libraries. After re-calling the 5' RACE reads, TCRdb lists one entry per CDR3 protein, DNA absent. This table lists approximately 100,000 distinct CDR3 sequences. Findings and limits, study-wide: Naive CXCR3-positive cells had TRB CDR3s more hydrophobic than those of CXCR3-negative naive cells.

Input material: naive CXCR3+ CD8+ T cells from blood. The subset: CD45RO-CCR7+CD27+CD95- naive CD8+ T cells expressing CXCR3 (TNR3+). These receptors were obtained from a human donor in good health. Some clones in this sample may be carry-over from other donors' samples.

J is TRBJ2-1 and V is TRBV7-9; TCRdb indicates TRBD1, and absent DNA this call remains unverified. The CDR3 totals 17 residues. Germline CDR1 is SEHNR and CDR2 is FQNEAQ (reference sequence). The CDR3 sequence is CASEKRGAVSSYNEQFF.

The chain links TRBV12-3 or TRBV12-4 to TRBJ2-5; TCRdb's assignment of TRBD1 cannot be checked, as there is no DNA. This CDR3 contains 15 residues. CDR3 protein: CASSPDSPLGETQYF.

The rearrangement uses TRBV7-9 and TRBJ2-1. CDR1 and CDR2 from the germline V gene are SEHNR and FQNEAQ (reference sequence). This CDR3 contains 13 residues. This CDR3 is CASSLVDYNEQFF.

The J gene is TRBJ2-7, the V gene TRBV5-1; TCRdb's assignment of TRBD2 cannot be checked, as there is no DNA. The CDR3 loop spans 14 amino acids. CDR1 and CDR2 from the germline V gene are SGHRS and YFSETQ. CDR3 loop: CASSPGTSSYEQYF.

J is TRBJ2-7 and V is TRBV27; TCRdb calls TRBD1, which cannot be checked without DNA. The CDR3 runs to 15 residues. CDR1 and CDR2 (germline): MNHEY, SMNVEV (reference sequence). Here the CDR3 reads CASGPTGARFYEQYF.

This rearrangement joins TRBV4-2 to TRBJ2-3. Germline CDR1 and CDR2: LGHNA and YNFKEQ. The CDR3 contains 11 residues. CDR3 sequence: CASTQGNTQYF.

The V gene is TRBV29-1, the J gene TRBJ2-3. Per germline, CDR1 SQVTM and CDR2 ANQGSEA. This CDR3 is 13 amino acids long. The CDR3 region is CSASDPNTDTQYF.

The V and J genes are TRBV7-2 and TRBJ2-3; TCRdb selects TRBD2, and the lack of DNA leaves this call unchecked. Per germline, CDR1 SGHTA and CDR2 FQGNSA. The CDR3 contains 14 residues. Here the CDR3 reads CASSQVGLTDTQYF. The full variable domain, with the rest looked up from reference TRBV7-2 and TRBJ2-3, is GAGVSQSPSNKVTEKGKDVELRCDPISGHTALYWYRQSLGQGLEFLIYFQGNSAPDKSGLPSDRFSAERTGGSVSTLTIQRTQQEDSAVYLCASSQVGLTDTQYFGPGTRLTVL.

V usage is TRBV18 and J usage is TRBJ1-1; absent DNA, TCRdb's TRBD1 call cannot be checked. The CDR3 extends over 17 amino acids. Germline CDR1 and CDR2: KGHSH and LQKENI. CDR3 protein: CASSPARDITPGTEAFF.

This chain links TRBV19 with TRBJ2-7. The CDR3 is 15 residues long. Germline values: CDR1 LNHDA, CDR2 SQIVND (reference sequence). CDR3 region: CASSSSGSSSYEQYF.

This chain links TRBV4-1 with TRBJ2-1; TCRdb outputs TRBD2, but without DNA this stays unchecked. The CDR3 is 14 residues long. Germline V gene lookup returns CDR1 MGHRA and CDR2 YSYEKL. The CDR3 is CASSQVLSPNEQFF.

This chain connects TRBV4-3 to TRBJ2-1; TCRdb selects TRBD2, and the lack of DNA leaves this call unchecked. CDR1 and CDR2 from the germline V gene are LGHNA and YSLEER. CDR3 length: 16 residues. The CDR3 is CASSPSVGFAHNEQFF.

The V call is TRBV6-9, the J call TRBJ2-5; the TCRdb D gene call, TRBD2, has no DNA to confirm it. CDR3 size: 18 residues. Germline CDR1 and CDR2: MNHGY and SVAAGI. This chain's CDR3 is CASSSLAGLAGAQETQYF.

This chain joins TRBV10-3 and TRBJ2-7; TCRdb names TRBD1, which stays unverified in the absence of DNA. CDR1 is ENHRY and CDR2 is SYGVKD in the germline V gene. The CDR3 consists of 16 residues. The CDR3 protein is CAISEEIGTVDNEQYF.

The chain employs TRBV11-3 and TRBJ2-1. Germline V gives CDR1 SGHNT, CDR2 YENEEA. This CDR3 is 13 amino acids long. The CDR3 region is CASSLSYYNEQFF.

The CDR3 region is CASSTTSGRASDEQYF. This chain connects TRBV11-2 to TRBJ2-7; TCRdb indicates TRBD2, and absent DNA this call remains unverified. The CDR3 contains 16 residues. Per germline, CDR1 SGHAT and CDR2 FQNNGV.

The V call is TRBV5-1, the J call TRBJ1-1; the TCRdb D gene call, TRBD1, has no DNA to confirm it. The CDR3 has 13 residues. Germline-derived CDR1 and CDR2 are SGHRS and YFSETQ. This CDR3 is CASSSGQGTEAFF. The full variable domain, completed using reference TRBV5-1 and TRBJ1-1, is KAGVTQTPRYLIKTRGQQVTLSCSPISGHRSVSWYQQTPGQGLQFLFEYFSETQRNKGNFPGRFSGRQFSNSRSEMNVSTLELGDSALYLCASSSGQGTEAFFGQGTRLTVV.

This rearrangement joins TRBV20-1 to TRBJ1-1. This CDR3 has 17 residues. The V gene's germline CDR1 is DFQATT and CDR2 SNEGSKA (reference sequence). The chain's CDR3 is CSARSGPRAPRRTEAFF.